A single sample is the source of the 29 T cell receptor beta chains below, sequenced in a study of T cell responses to AZD1222 COVID-19 vaccine. TCRdb keeps only in-frame clones here, not all; method: immunoSEQ multiplex PCR. The sample shows roughly 100,000 clones, 80% to 90% of them seen only once. The sequencing here drew on peripheral blood, taken on day 0 of AZD1222 vaccination. The receptors stem from an adult in good health.

This chain links TRBV28 with TRBJ2-7; TRBD1 agrees at 7 bases. Germline V CDR1 and CDR2: MDHEN, SYDVKM. The junction had 15 bases not matched to a gene; V was cut back by 4 bases and J by 6 bases. CDR3 size: 16 residues. The DNA of the CDR3 is TGTGCCAGCAGTTCCCCCCCTACAGGGGCGTCTGGCGAGCAGTACTTC. Its protein is CASSSPPTGASGEQYF.

The chain uses TRBV3-1 (or the pseudogene TRBV3-2) and TRBJ1-3; no clear D gene. CDR3 length: 13 amino acids. Trimming took 3 bases from V and 4 from J, leaving 7 bases between them. The germline V gene encodes CDR1 LGHDT and CDR2 YNNKEL (reference sequence). The CDR3 spells CASSHYPGNTIYF. The CDR3 bases are TGTGCCAGCAGCCACTATCCCGGAAACACCATATATTTT.

This sequence joins TRBV6-4 and TRBJ2-2, with D possibly TRBD1 on 5 matching bases. This CDR3 is built from 15 residues. Trimming took off 4 bases at V and 4 bases at J, with 13 bases between the two ends. Germline V gene sequence: CDR1 MRHNA, CDR2 SNTAGT. The CDR3 region has the DNA TGTGCCAGCAGTGCATATCAGGGCGGCACCGGGGAGCTGTTTTTT. The encoded protein is CASSAYQGGTGELFF.

The chain uses TRBV19 and TRBJ1-2; D is unresolved. Trimming shortened V by 3 bases and J by 1 base, and 6 bases separated the two germline ends. Germline V gives CDR1 LNHDA, CDR2 SQIVND (reference sequence). The CDR3 is made up of 13 amino acids. CDR3 residues: CASSILGNYGYTF. CDR3 nucleotides: TGTGCCAGTAGTATTTTGGGTAACTATGGCTACACCTTC.

This chain connects TRBV6-1 to TRBJ2-1, with a tentative D call TRBD1 (5 bases). The CDR3 length is 15 residues. Trimming took off 2 bases at V and 6 bases at J, with 14 bases between the two ends. Per germline, CDR1 MNHNS and CDR2 SASEGT. The CDR3 protein is CASSEITVQGNEQFF. DNA of the CDR3: TGTGCCAGCAGTGAAATAACGGTCCAGGGCAATGAGCAGTTCTTC.

The sample holds one count of this clone. The rearrangement uses TRBV5-4 and TRBJ2-2; D is uncertain. Germline CDR1 and CDR2: SGHNT and YYREEE (reference sequence). V lost 1 base and J 6 bases, leaving 10 bases between the germline ends. This CDR3 spans 14 amino acids. In DNA, the CDR3 is TGTGCCAGCAGCTTGAAGTCCGTCGCCGGGGAGCTGTTTTTT. It yields the protein CASSLKSVAGELFF. The whole variable domain, remainder taken from reference TRBV5-4 and TRBJ2-2, is ETGVTQSPTHLIKTRGQQVTLRCSSQSGHNTVSWYQQALGQGPQFIFQYYREEENGRGNFPPRFSGLQFPNYSSELNVNALELDDSALYLCASSLKSVAGELFFGEGSRLTVL.

The gene calls are TRBV18 and TRBJ1-1; TRBD1 matches at 11 bases. Losses at the gene ends were 5 bases for V and 5 bases for J; bases not matched to a gene: 7. This CDR3 spans 15 amino acids. In germline, CDR1 is KGHSH, CDR2 LQKENI. The CDR3 coding sequence is TGTGCCAGCTCAACAGGACAGGGGGCGAAAACTGAAGCTTTCTTT. It specifies CASSTGQGAKTEAFF.

This chain uses TRBV6-6 with TRBJ1-3; D gene uncertain. Trimming cost V 7 bases and J 2 bases, with 12 bases left between them. The CDR3 has 14 amino acids. Germline CDR1 and CDR2: MNHNY and SVGAGI (reference sequence). DNA of the CDR3: TGTGCCAGCACCTATGGAGAGGCTGGAAACACCATATATTTT. Translated: CASTYGEAGNTIYF.

The rearrangement joins TRBV4-1 to TRBJ2-7; D gene uncertain. This CDR3 comprises 14 residues. Germline CDR1 reads MGHRA; CDR2 reads YSYEKL. V lost 1 base to trimming and J lost 0 bases, with 7 bases between them. The CDR3 DNA follows: TGCGCCAGCAGCCAAGTGAGCCTCTCCTACGAGCAGTACTTC. Translated, it gives CASSQVSLSYEQYF.

The V and J genes are TRBV18 and TRBJ2-2; D possibly matches TRBD1 or TRBD2 (5 bases each). CDR1 and CDR2 (germline): KGHSH, LQKENI. Trimming stripped 5 bases from V and 7 bases from J, with 14 bases between. The CDR3 consists of 14 residues. CDR3 in amino acids: CASSMSGTYGELFF. CDR3 nucleotide sequence: TGTGCCAGCTCAATGTCAGGGACGTACGGGGAGCTGTTTTTT.

This sequence joins TRBV10-3 and TRBJ2-2; 11 bases are a match to TRBD2. Per the germline V gene, CDR1 is ENHRY and CDR2 is SYGVKD. The CDR3 length is 16 residues. Losses at the gene ends were 4 bases for V and 2 bases for J; bases not matched to a gene: 3. DNA of the CDR3: TGTGCCATCAGTGTAGGGACTAGCGGTAACACCGGGGAGCTGTTTTTT. It translates to CAISVGTSGNTGELFF.

This rearrangement joins TRBV13 to TRBJ2-5; 7 nucleotides agree with TRBD2. This CDR3 is built from 14 residues. V trimming: 8 bases; J trimming: 3 bases; junction bases outside the gene matches: 9. Germline V gene sequence: CDR1 PRHDT, CDR2 FYEKMQ (reference sequence). DNA of the CDR3: TGTGCCAGCCTCAACCGGGGGGTGGAAGAGACCCAGTACTTC. It yields the protein CASLNRGVEETQYF.

This sequence joins TRBV28 and TRBJ1-5; D unresolved. The V gene's germline CDR1 is MDHEN and CDR2 SYDVKM. V gave up 2 bases and J gave up 3 bases, with 8 bases separating them. The CDR3 covers 14 residues. CDR3 loop: CASSLPRYNQPQHF. The CDR3 bases are TGTGCCAGCAGTTTACCCAGGTACAATCAGCCCCAGCATTTT.

The table lists this clone with a few counts. The CDR3 spells CAWSVGTNTEAFF. The CDR3 DNA follows: TGTGCCTGGAGTGTTGGAACGAACACTGAAGCTTTCTTT. The chain is built from TRBV30 and TRBJ1-1; no reliable D call. CDR3 length: 13 residues. CDR1 GTSNPN and CDR2 SVGIG come from the germline V gene (reference sequence). Trimming pared 0 bases from V and 1 base from J, leaving 6 bases between.

The chain combines TRBV6-5 with TRBJ2-7; D gene uncertain. This CDR3 has 13 residues. V was cut by 6 bases and J by 5 bases, with 14 bases left in between. Germline CDR1 reads MNHEY; CDR2 reads SVGAGI. CDR3 region: CASRRPGSDEQYF. CDR3 in DNA: TGTGCCAGCAGGAGGCCGGGCAGTGACGAGCAGTACTTC.

V gene TRBV4-3 combines with J gene TRBJ2-7; TRBD2 might be the D (6 bases). Germline V CDR1 and CDR2: LGHNA, YSLEER. The length of the CDR3 is 14 residues. V lost 1 base and J lost 2, with 9 bases in between. For the CDR3, the DNA is TGCGCCAGCAGCCAAGCGGAGGGTACCTACGAGCAGTACTTC. As protein: CASSQAEGTYEQYF.

V gene TRBV11-3 combines with J gene TRBJ1-2, with 8 bases aligning to TRBD1. After removal of 0 bases from V and 6 bases from J, the junction contained 6 bases not matched to a gene. The CDR3 is 15 residues long. CDR1 and CDR2 (germline): SGHNT, YENEEA. The CDR3 protein is CASSLEVRGLHGYTF. The DNA for the CDR3 is TGTGCCAGCAGCTTAGAAGTCAGGGGGCTACATGGCTACACCTTC.

The V call is TRBV27, the J call TRBJ1-2; TRBD1 agrees at 9 bases. The CDR3 contains 12 residues. The J segment lost 8 bases and the V segment lost 7 bases, leaving 5 bases of the junction unmatched. In germline, CDR1 is MNHEY, CDR2 SMNVEV (reference sequence). CDR3 loop: CASNGQGQGYTF. The CDR3 nucleotides are TGTGCCAGCAATGGACAGGGGCAGGGCTACACCTTC.

J is TRBJ1-2 and V is TRBV11-2, with 10 bases identical to TRBD1. This CDR3 is 15 amino acids long. CDR1 and CDR2 from the germline V gene are SGHAT and FQNNGV. The trim removed 5 bases at V and 4 bases at J, leaving 7 bases unmatched. The DNA for the CDR3 is TGTGCCAGCAGCCCGACAGGGGGCGCCCGCTATGGCTACACCTTC. As protein: CASSPTGGARYGYTF.

This chain joins TRBV5-1 and TRBJ1-1; TRBD1 aligns across 7 bases. V lost 2 bases to trimming and J lost 5 bases; unmatched junction nucleotides: 12. Germline V lookup: CDR1 SGHRS, CDR2 YFSETQ. The CDR3 runs 16 residues. The CDR3 DNA is TGCGCCAGCAGCTTACCGGACACAGGGGAGAGGACTGAAGCTTTCTTT. It codes for CASSLPDTGERTEAFF.

The chain employs TRBV5-1 and TRBJ1-4; 9 bases line up with TRBD1. Germline assignment: CDR1 SGHRS and CDR2 YFSETQ. J gave up 5 bases and V 0 bases, and 2 bases lay outside the gene matches. The length of the CDR3 is 15 residues. CDR3 sequence reads: CASSLETGGNEKLFF. The CDR3 bases are TGCGCCAGCAGCTTGGAGACAGGGGGGAATGAAAAACTGTTTTTT.

About this clone: The sample holds other DNA sequences that translate to the same CDR3. J is TRBJ1-5 and V is TRBV3-1 (or the pseudogene TRBV3-2), with a possible D match to TRBD1 (5 bases). This CDR3 region has 15 residues. V shed 0 bases and J shed 1 base, with 7 bases lying between them. Germline V gene sequence: CDR1 LGHDT, CDR2 YNNKEL (reference sequence). The CDR3 protein is CASSQDGGSNQPQHF. The CDR3 region has the DNA TGTGCCAGCAGCCAAGACGGGGGAAGCAATCAGCCCCAGCATTTT.

The rearrangement uses TRBV7-2 and TRBJ2-2; perhaps TRBD1 as D (6 bases). Trimming removed 2 bases from V and 4 bases from J, with 11 bases in between. This CDR3 is 15 amino acids long. The germline gives CDR1 SGHTA, CDR2 FQGNSA. The CDR3 DNA is TGTGCCAGCAGCTTACAAGGGGGTAGCACCGGGGAGCTGTTTTTT. Amino acids: CASSLQGGSTGELFF. The variable domain in full, with the rest retrieved from reference TRBV7-2 and TRBJ2-2, is GAGVSQSPSNKVTEKGKDVELRCDPISGHTALYWYRQSLGQGLEFLIYFQGNSAPDKSGLPSDRFSAERTGGSVSTLTIQRTQQEDSAVYLCASSLQGGSTGELFFGEGSRLTVL.

DNA for the CDR3: TGTGCCAGCAGCCAAGGGGCCTGGGCGGGGGCCTACAATGAGCAGTTCTTC. It yields the protein CASSQGAWAGAYNEQFF. This rearrangement joins TRBV3-1 (or the pseudogene TRBV3-2) to TRBJ2-1, with 7 bases aligning to TRBD2. The ends lost 1 base at V and 2 bases at J; junction bases unmatched: 8. There are 17 residues in the CDR3. Per the germline V gene, CDR1 is LGHDT and CDR2 is YNNKEL (reference sequence).

The table lists this clone with a count of one. The chain combines TRBV9 with TRBJ2-7; D gene unclear. V was clipped by 0 bases and J by 1 base, with 5 bases between them. The germline V gene has CDR1 SGDLS and CDR2 YYNGEE. This CDR3 is 13 amino acids long. The CDR3 here is CASSVGGSYEQYF. The CDR3 DNA sequence: TGTGCCAGCAGCGTAGGGGGATCCTACGAGCAGTACTTC.

The rearrangement links TRBV20-1 to TRBJ1-1, with TRBD1 as a possible D gene (5 bases). Trimming took off 3 bases at V and 4 bases at J, with 15 bases between the two ends. The CDR3 runs to 14 residues. The germline V gene has CDR1 DFQATT and CDR2 SNEGSKA (reference sequence). Here the CDR3 DNA reads TGCAGTGCTAGTATTCCAGGGAGAGGCACTGAAGCTTTCTTT. Protein: CSASIPGRGTEAFF.

The chain recombines TRBV15 with TRBJ2-3; D is possibly TRBD1 (5 bases). This CDR3 contains 15 residues. The germline V gene encodes CDR1 LNHNV and CDR2 YYDKDF (reference sequence). V dropped 7 bases and J dropped 0 bases, with 14 bases sitting between them. Here the CDR3 DNA reads TGTGCCACCAAACTCAGGGTCTCCAGCACAGATACGCAGTATTTT. This codes for CATKLRVSSTDTQYF.

CDR3 sequence reads: CASCRILGGRMNTEAFF. The CDR3 DNA follows: TGTGCCAGCTGCCGGATCTTAGGGGGACGGATGAACACTGAAGCTTTCTTT. The V gene is TRBV5-4, the J gene TRBJ1-1; TRBD1 might be the D (6 bases). In germline, CDR1 is SGHNT, CDR2 YYREEE (reference sequence). CDR3 length equals 17 residues. The ends were cut back, 7 bases at V and 0 bases at J, with 22 bases in the middle.

This sequence joins TRBV4-3 and TRBJ2-3; D ambiguous. Germline CDR1 and CDR2: LGHNA and YSLEER. This CDR3 is 15 amino acids long. V lost 4 bases to trimming and J lost 6 bases, with 17 bases between them. The CDR3 sequence: CASSPQWLTRDTQYF. The CDR3, as DNA: TGCGCCAGCAGCCCCCAATGGCTCACGAGGGATACGCAGTATTTT.